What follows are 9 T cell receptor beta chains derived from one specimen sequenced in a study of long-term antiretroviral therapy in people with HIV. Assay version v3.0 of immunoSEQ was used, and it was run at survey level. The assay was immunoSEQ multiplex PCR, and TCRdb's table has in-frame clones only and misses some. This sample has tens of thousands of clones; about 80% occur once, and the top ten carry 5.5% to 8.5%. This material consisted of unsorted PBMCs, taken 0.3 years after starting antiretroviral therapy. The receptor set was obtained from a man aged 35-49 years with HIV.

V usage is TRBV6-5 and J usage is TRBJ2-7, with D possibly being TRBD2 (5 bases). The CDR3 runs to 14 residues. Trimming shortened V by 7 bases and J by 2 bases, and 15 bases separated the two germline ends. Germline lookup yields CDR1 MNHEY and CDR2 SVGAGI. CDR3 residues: CASTPSYSPYEQYF. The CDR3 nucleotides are TGTGCCAGCACCCCTAGCTATTCCCCCTACGAGCAGTACTTC.

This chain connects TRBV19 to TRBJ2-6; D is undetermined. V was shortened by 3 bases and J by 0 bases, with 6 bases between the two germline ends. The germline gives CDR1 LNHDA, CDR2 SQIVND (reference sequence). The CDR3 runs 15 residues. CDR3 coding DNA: TGTGCCAGTAGTATCGGCAGCTCTGGGGCCAACGTCCTGACTTTC. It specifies CASSIGSSGANVLTF.

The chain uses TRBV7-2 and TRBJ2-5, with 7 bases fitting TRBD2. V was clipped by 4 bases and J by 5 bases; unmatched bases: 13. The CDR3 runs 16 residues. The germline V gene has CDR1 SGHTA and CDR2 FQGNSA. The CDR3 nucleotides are TGTGCCAGCAGCTCCCCCCCGGGACTACAGTGGGAGACCCAGTACTTC. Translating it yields CASSSPPGLQWETQYF.

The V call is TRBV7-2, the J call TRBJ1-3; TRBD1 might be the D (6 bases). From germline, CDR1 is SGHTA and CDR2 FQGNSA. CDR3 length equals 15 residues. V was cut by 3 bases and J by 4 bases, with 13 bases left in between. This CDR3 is CASSLRGGAGNTIYF. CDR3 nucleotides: TGTGCCAGCAGCTTGAGAGGGGGGGCCGGAAACACCATATATTTT.

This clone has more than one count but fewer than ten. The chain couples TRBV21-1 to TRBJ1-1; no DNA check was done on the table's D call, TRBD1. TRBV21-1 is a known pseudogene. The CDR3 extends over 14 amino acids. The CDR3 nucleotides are TGTGCCAGCAGCCTAGACAGGGGGCTGGGTGAAGCTTTCTTT. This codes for CASSLDRGLGEAFF.

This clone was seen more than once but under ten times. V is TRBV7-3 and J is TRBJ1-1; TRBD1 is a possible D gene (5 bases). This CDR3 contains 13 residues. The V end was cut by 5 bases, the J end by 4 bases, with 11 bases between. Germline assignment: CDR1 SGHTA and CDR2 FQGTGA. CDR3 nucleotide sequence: TGTGCCAGCAGCCCCGGGGGGGGCACTGAAGCTTTCTTT. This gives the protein CASSPGGGTEAFF.

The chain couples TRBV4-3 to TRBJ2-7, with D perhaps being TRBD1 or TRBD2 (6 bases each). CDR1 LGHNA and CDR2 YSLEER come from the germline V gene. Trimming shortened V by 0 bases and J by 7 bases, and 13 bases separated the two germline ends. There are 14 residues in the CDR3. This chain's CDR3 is CASSQDDGGGEQYF. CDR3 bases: TGCGCCAGCAGCCAAGATGATGGAGGGGGGGAGCAGTACTTC.

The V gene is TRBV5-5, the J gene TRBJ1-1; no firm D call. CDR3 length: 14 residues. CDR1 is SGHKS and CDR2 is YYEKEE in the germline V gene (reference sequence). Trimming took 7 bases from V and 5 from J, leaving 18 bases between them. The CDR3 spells CASAATGRETEAFF. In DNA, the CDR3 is TGTGCCAGCGCGGCGACGGGGAGGGAAACTGAAGCTTTCTTT.

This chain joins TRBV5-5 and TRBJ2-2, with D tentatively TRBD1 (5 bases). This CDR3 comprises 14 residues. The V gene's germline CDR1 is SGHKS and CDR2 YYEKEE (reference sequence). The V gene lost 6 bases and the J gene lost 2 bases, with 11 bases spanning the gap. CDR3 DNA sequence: TGTGCCAGCACCCCCGACAGCAACACCGGGGAGCTGTTTTTT. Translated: CASTPDSNTGELFF.